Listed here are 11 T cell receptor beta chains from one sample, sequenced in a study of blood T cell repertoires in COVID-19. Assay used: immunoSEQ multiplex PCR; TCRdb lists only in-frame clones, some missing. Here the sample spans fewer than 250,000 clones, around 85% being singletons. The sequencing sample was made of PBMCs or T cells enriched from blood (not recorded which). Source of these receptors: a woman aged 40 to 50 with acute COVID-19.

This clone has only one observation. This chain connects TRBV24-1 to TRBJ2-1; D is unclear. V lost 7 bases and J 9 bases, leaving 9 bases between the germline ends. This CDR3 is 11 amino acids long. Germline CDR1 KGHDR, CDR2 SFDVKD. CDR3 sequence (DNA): TGTGCCACCAGCCGATCGGGTGAGCAGTTCTTC. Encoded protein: CATSRSGEQFF.

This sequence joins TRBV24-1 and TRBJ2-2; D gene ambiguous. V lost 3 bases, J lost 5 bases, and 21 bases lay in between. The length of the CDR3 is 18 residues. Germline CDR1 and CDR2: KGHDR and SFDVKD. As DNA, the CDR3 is TGTGCCACCAGTGATACGTCCGGAACCCTGTCTAGAACCGGGGAGCTGTTTTTT. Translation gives CATSDTSGTLSRTGELFF.

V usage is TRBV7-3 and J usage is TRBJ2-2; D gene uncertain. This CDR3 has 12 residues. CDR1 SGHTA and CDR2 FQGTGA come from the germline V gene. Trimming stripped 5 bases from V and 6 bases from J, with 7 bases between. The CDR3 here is CASSPPSGELFF. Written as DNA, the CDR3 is TGTGCCAGCAGCCCCCCGTCCGGGGAGCTGTTTTTT.

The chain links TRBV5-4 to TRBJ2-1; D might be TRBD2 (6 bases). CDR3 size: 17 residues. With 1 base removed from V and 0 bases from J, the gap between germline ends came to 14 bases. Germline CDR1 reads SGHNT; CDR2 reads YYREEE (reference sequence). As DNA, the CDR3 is TGTGCCAGCAGCTTGTTACTCTTAGCGGACTCCTACAATGAGCAGTTCTTC. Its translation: CASSLLLLADSYNEQFF.

The CDR3 nucleotides read TGTGCCAGCAGCTTAAGGGACAGGGACTATGGCTACACCTTC. It codes for CASSLRDRDYGYTF. This chain links TRBV11-2 with TRBJ1-2, with 9 bases that match TRBD1. V was pared by 2 bases and J by 3 bases, with 1 base of the junction left unmatched. The germline V gene encodes CDR1 SGHAT and CDR2 FQNNGV. This CDR3 has 14 residues.

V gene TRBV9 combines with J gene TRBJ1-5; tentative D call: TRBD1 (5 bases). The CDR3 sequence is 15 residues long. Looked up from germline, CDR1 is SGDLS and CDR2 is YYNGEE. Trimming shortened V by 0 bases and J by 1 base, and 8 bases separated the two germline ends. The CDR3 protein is CASSVGGASNQPQHF. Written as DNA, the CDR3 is TGTGCCAGCAGCGTAGGTGGGGCAAGCAATCAGCCCCAGCATTTT.

CDR3 protein: CASSLGTGKETQYF. In DNA, the CDR3 is TGTGCCAGCAGCTTAGGGACAGGGAAGGAGACCCAGTACTTC. The gene calls are TRBV7-2 and TRBJ2-5, with 8 bases matching TRBD1. The germline gives CDR1 SGHTA, CDR2 FQGNSA. Trimming removed 1 base from V and 5 bases from J; junction bases left unmatched: 3. The CDR3 contains 14 residues.

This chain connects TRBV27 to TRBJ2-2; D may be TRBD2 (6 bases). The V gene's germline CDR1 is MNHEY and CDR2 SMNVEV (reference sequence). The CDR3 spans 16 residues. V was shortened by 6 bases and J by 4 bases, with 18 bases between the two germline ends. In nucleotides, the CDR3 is TGTGCCAGCAGCCGCCCGGGAGAAACGGGCACCGGGGAGCTGTTTTTT. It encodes CASSRPGETGTGELFF.

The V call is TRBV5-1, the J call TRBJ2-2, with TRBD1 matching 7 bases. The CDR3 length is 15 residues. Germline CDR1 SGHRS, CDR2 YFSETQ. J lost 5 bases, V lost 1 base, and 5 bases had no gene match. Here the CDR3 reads CASSLLEGATGELFF. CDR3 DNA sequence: TGCGCCAGCAGCTTGTTAGAGGGGGCGACCGGGGAGCTGTTTTTT. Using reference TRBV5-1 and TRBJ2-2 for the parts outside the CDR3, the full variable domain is KAGVTQTPRYLIKTRGQQVTLSCSPISGHRSVSWYQQTPGQGLQFLFEYFSETQRNKGNFPGRFSGRQFSNSRSEMNVSTLELGDSALYLCASSLLEGATGELFFGEGSRLTVL.

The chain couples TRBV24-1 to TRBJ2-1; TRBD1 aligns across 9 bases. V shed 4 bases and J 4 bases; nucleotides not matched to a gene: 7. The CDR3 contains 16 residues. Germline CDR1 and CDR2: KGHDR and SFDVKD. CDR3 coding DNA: TGTGCCACCAGTGACCCGACAGGGGGGGTTTACAATGAGCAGTTCTTC. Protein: CATSDPTGGVYNEQFF.

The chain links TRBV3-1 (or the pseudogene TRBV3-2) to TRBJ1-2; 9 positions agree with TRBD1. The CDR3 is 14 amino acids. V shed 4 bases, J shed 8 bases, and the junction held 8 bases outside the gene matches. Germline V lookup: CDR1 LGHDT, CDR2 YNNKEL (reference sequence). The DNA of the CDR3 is TGTGCCAGCAGCCTCGAACAGGGGGCGATCGGCTACACCTTC. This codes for CASSLEQGAIGYTF.